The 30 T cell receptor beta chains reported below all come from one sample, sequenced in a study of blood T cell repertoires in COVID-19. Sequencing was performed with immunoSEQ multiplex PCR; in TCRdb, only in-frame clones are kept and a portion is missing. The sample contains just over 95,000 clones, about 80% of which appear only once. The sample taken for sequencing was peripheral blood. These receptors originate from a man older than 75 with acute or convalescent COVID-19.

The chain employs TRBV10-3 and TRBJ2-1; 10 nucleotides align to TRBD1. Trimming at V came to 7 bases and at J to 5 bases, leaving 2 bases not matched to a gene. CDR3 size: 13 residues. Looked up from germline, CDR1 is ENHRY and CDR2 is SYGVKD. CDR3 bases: TGTGCCATCAAAGGACAGGGGGACAATGAGCAGTTCTTC. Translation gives CAIKGQGDNEQFF.

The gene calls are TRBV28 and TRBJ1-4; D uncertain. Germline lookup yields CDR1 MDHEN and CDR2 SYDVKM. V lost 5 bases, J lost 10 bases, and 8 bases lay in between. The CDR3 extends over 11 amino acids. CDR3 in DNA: TGTGCCAGCAGTCGAGTCGGAAAACTGTTTTTT. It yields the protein CASSRVGKLFF.

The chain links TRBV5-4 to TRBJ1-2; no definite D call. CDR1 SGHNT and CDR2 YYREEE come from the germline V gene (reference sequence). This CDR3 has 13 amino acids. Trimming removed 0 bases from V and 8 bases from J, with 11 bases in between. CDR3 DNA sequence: TGTGCCAGCAGCTTGGTACTCGAGCGGGGCTACACCTTC. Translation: CASSLVLERGYTF.

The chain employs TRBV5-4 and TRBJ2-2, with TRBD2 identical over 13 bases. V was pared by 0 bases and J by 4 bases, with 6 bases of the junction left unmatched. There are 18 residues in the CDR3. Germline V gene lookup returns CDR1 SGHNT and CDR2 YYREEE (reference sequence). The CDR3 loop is CASSLGRGLAGRTGELFF. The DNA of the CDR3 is TGTGCCAGCAGCTTGGGGCGGGGACTAGCGGGGCGCACCGGGGAGCTGTTTTTT.

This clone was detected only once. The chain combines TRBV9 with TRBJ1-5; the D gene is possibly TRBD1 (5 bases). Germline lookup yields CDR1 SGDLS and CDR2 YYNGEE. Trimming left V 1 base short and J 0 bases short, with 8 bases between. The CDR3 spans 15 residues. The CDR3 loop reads CASSVRGDSNQPQHF. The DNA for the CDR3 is TGTGCCAGCAGCGTACGGGGGGATAGCAATCAGCCCCAGCATTTT.

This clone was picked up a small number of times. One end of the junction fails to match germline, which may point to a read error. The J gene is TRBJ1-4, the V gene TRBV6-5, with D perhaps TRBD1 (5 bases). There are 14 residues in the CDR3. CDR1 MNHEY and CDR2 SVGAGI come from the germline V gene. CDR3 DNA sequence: TGTGCCAGCCGCTCTGGAGGGGCGGATGACCAACTGGTTTTT. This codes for CASRSGGADDQLVF.

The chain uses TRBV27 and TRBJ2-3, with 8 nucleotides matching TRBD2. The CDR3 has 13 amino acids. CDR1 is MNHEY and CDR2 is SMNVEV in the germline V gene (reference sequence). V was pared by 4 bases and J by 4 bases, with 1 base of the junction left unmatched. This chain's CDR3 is CASSWREADTQYF. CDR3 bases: TGTGCCAGCAGTTGGCGGGAGGCAGATACGCAGTATTTT.

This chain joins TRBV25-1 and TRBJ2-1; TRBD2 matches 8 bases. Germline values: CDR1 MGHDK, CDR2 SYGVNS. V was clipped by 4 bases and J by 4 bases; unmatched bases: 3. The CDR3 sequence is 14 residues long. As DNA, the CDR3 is TGTGCCAGCAGTGCAGCGGGAGTTTACAATGAGCAGTTCTTC. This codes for CASSAAGVYNEQFF. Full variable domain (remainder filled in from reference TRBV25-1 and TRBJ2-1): EADIYQTPRYLVIGTGKKITLECSQTMGHDKMYWYQQDPGMELHLIHYSYGVNSTEKGDLSSESTVSRIRTEHFPLTLESARPSHTSQYLCASSAAGVYNEQFFGPGTRLTVL.

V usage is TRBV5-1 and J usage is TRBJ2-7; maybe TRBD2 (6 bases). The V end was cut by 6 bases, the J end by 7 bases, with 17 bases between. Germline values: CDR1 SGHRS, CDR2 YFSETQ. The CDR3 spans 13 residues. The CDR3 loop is CASNRDPGGEQYF. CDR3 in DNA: TGCGCCAGCAACCGGGACCCAGGAGGGGAGCAGTACTTC.

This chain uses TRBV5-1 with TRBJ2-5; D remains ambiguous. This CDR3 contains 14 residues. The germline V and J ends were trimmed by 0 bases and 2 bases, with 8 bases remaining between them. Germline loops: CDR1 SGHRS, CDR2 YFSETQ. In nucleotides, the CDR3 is TGCGCCAGCAGCTTGGCTATACTACAAGAGACCCAGTACTTC. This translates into CASSLAILQETQYF.

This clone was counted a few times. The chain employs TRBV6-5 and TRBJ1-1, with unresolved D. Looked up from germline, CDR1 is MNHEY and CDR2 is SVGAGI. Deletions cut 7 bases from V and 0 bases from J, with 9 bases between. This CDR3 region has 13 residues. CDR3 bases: TGTGCCAGCACAGGTACGATGAACACTGAAGCTTTCTTT. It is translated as CASTGTMNTEAFF.

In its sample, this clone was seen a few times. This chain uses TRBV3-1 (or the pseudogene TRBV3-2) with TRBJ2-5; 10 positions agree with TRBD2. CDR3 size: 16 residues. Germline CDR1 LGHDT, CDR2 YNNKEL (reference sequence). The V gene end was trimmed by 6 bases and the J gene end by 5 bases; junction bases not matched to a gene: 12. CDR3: CASSRGIAGGQETQYF. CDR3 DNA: TGTGCCAGCAGTCGGGGAATAGCGGGGGGCCAGGAGACCCAGTACTTC.

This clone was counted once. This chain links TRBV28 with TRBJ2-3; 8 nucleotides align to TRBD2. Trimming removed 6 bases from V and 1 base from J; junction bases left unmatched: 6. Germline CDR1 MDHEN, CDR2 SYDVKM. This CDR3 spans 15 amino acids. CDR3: CASSSHGGGTDTQYF. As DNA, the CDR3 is TGTGCCAGCAGCTCACACGGGGGGGGCACAGATACGCAGTATTTT.

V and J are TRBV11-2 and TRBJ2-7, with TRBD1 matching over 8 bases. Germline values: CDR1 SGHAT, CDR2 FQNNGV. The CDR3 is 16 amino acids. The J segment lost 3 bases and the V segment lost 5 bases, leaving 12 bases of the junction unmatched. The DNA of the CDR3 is TGTGCCAGCAGCCCTTCCGGAGGCAGGGGGCTCTACGAGCAGTACTTC. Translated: CASSPSGGRGLYEQYF.

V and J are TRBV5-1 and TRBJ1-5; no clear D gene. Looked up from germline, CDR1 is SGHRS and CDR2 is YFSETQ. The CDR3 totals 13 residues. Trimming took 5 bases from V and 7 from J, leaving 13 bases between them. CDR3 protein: CASSLAGSQPQHF. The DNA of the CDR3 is TGCGCCAGCAGTCTGGCCGGGTCACAGCCCCAGCATTTT.

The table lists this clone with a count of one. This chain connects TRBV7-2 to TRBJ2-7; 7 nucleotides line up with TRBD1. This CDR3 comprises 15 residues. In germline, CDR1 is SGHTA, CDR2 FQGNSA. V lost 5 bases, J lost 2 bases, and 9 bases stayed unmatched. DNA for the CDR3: TGTGCCAGCAGCCCCGGGACAGCTAACACCTACGAGCAGTACTTC. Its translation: CASSPGTANTYEQYF.

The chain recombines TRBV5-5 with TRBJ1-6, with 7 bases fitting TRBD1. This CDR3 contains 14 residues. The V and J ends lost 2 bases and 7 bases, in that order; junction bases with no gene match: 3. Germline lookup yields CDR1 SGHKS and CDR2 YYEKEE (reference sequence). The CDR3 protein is CASSFQGDNSPLHF. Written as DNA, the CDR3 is TGTGCCAGCAGCTTCCAGGGGGACAATTCACCCCTCCACTTT. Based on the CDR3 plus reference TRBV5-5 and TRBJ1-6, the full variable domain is DAGVTQSPTHLIKTRGQQVTLRCSPISGHKSVSWYQQVLGQGPQFIFQYYEKEERGRGNFPDRFSARQFPNYSSELNVNALLLGDSALYLCASSFQGDNSPLHFGNGTRLTVT.

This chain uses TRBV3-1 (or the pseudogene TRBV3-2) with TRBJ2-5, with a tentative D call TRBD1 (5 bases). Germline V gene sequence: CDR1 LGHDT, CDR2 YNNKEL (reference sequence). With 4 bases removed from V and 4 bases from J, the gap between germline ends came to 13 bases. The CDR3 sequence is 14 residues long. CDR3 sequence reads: CASSRSQGRETQYF. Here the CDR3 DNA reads TGTGCCAGCAGCCGATCGCAGGGAAGAGAGACCCAGTACTTC.

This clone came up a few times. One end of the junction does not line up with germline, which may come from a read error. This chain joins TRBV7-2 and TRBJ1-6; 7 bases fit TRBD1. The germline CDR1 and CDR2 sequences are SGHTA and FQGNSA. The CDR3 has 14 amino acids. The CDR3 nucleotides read TGTGCCAGCAGCTTACTTCAGGGGGTTTCATCCCTCCACTTT. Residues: CASSLLQGVSSLHF.

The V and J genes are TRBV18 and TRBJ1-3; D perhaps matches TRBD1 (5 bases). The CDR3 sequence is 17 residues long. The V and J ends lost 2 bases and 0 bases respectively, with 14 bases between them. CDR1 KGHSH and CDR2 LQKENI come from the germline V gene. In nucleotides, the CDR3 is TGTGCCAGCTCACCAAAGCTGGGGCTCGTCTCTGGAAACACCATATATTTT. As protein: CASSPKLGLVSGNTIYF.

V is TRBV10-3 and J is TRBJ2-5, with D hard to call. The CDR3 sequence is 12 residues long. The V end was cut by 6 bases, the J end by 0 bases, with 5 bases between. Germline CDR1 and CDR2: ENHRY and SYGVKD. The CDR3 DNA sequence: TGTGCCATCAGCGTAAACCAAGAGACCCAGTACTTC. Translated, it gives CAISVNQETQYF.

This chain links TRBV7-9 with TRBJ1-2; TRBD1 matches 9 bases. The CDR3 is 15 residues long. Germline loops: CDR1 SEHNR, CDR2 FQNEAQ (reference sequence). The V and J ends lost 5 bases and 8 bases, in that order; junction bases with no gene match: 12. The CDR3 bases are TGTGCCAGCAGCCCGGGACAGGGAGCCAAGTGGGGCTACACCTTC. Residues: CASSPGQGAKWGYTF.

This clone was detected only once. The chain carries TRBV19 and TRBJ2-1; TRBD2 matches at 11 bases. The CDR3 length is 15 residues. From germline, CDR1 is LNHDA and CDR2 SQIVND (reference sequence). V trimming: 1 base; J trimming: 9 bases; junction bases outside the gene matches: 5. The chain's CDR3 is CASSIGTSGPREQFF. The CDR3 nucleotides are TGTGCCAGTAGTATAGGGACTAGCGGGCCACGTGAGCAGTTCTTC.

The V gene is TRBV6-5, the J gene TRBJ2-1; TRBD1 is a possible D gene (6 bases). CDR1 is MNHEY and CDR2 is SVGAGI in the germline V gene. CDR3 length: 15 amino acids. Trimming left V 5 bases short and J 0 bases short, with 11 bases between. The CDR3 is CASSHRESSYNEQFF. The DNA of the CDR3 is TGTGCCAGCAGTCACAGGGAGAGCTCCTACAATGAGCAGTTCTTC.

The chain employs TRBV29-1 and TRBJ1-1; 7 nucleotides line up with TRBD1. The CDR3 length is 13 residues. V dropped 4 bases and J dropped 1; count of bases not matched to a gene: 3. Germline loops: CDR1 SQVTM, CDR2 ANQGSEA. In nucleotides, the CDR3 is TGCAGCGTTGTCAGGGGGTCGAACACTGAAGCTTTCTTT. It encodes CSVVRGSNTEAFF.

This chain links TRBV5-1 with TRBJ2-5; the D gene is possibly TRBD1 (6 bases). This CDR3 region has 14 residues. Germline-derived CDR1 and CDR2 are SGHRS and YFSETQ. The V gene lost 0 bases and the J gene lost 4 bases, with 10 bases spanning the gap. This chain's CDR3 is CASSLGAGAETQYF. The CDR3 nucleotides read TGCGCCAGCAGCTTGGGGGCAGGGGCAGAGACCCAGTACTTC.

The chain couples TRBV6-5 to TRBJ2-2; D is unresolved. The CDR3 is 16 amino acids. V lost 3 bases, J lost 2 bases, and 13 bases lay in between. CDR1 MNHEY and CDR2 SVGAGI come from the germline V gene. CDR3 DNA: TGTGCCAGCAGTTATGAGGCTCGATCTAACACCGGGGAGCTGTTTTTT. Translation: CASSYEARSNTGELFF.

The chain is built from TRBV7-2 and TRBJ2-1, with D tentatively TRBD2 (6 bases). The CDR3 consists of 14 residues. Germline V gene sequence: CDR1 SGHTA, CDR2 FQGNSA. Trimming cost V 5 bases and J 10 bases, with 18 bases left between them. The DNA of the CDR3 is TGTGCCAGCAGCCCCAGGGTTATGGGAGGCGAGCAGTTCTTC. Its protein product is CASSPRVMGGEQFF. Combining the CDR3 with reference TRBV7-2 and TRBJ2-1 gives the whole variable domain GAGVSQSPSNKVTEKGKDVELRCDPISGHTALYWYRQSLGQGLEFLIYFQGNSAPDKSGLPSDRFSAERTGGSVSTLTIQRTQQEDSAVYLCASSPRVMGGEQFFGPGTRLTVL.

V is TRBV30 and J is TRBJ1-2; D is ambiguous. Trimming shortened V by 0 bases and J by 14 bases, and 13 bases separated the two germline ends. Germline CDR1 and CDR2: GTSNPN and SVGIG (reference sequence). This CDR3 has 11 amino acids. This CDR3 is CAWSVSGSITF. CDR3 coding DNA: TGTGCCTGGAGTGTATCCGGGAGTATTACCTTC.

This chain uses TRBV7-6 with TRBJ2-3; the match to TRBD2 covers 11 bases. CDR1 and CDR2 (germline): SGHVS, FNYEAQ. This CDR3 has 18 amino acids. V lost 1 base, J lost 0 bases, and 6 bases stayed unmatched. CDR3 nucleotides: TGTGCCAGCAGCTTAGGGGCTAGCGGGGGGATTAGCACAGATACGCAGTATTTT. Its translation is CASSLGASGGISTDTQYF.